This TCR beta chain stems from a study of T cell changes during pregnancy in multiple sclerosis. The ends lost 4 bases at V and 3 bases at J; junction bases unmatched: 6. Germline values: CDR1 MNHEY, CDR2 SVGAGI. This CDR3 has 15 residues. The data were produced by immunoSEQ multiplex PCR, yet TCRdb's version contains in-frame clones alone and is incomplete. This sample yields 55,000 to 70,000 clones, of which about 94% are seen a single time; over 0.35% belongs to the top ten. The source was CD4+ T cells from peripheral blood mononuclear cells, collected before pregnancy. The genes are TRBV6-5 and TRBJ2-3, with TRBD1 identical over 8 bases. This sequence was found in a female donor with multiple sclerosis, enrolled in a pregnancy study. CDR3 DNA sequence: TGTGCCAGCAGTTCCGACAGGGGAAGTACAGATACGCAGTATTTT. As protein: CASSSDRGSTDTQYF.